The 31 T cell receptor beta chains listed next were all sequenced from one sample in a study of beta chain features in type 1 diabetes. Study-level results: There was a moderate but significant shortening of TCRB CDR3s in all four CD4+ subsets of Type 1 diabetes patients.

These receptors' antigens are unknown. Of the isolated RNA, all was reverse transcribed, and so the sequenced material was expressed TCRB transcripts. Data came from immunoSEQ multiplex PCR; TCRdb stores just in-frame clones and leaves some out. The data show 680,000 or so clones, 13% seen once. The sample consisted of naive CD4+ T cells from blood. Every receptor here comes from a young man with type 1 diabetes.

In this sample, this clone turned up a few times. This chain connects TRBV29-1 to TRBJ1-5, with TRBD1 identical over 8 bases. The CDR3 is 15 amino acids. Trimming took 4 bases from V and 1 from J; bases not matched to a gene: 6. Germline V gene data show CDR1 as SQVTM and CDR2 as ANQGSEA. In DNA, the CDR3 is TGCAGCGTTGGACCGACAGGGGAGAGCAATCAGCCCCAGCATTTT. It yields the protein CSVGPTGESNQPQHF.

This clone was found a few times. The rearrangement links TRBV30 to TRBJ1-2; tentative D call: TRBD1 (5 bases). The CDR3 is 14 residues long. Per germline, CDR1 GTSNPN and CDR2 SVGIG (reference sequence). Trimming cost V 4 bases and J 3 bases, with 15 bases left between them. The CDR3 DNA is TGTGCCTGGAACACCGGGGGGAGGGACTATGGCTACACCTTC. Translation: CAWNTGGRDYGYTF.

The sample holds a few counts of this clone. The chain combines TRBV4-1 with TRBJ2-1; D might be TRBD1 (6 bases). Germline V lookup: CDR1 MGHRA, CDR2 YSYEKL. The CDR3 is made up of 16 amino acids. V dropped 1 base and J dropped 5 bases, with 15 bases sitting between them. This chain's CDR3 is CASSQGHRVLDNEQFF. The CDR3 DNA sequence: TGCGCCAGCAGCCAAGGTCACAGGGTGTTGGACAATGAGCAGTTCTTC.

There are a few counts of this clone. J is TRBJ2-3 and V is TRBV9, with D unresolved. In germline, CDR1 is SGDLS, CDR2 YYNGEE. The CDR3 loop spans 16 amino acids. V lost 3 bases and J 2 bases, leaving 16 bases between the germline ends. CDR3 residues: CASSELGALITDTQYF. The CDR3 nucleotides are TGTGCCAGCAGCGAGTTGGGCGCATTGATCACAGATACGCAGTATTTT. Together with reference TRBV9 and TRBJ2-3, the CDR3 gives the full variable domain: DSGVTQTPKHLITATGQRVTLRCSPRSGDLSVYWYQQSLDQGLQFLIQYYNGEERAKGNILERFSAQQFPDLHSELNLSSLELGDSALYFCASSELGALITDTQYFGPGTRLTVL.

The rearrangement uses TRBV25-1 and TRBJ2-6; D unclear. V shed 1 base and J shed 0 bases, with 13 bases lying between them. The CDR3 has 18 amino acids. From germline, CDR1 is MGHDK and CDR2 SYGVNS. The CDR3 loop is CASSELGHGSSGANVLTF. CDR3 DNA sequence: TGTGCCAGCAGTGAATTGGGCCACGGATCCTCTGGGGCCAACGTCCTGACTTTC.

CDR3: CASSQGGRSGYTF. The CDR3 DNA reads TGCGCCAGCAGCCAAGGGGGGCGAAGTGGCTACACCTTC. The chain is built from TRBV4-1 and TRBJ1-2, with D perhaps TRBD1 (6 bases). V was clipped by 1 base and J by 7 bases, with 10 bases between them. Germline V gene lookup returns CDR1 MGHRA and CDR2 YSYEKL. The CDR3 covers 13 residues.

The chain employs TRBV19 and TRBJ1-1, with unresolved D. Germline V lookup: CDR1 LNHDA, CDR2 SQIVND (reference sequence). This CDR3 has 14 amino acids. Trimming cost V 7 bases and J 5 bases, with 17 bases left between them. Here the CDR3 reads CASNSPTLVTEAFF. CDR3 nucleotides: TGTGCCAGTAATTCACCGACTCTGGTAACTGAAGCTTTCTTT.

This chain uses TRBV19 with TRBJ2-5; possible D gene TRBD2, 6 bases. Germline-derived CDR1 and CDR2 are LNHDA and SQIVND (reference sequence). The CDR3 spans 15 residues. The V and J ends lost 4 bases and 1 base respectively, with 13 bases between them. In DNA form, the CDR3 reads TGTGCCAGTAGTACTCCTAGCGCATTCCAAGAGACCCAGTACTTC. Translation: CASSTPSAFQETQYF.

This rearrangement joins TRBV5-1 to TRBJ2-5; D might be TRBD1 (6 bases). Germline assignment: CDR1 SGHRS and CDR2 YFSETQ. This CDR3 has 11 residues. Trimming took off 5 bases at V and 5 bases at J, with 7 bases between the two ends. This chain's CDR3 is CASRTGETQYF. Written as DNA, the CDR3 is TGCGCCAGCAGAACAGGGGAGACCCAGTACTTC.

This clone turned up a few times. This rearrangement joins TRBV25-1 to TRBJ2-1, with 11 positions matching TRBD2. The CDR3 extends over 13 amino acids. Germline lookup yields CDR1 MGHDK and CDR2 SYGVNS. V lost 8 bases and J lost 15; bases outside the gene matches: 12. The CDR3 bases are TGTGCCAGCGGGGCCCGGCGTAGCGGGGGGGCGTTCTTC. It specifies CASGARRSGGAFF. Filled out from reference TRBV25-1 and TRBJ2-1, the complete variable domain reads EADIYQTPRYLVIGTGKKITLECSQTMGHDKMYWYQQDPGMELHLIHYSYGVNSTEKGDLSSESTVSRIRTEHFPLTLESARPSHTSQYLCASGARRSGGAFFGPGTRLTVL.

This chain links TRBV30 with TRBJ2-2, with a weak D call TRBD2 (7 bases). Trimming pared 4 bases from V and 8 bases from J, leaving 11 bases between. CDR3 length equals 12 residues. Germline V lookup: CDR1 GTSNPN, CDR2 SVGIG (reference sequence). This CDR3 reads CAWIRGAGELFF. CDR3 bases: TGTGCCTGGATACGGGGGGCAGGGGAGCTGTTTTTT. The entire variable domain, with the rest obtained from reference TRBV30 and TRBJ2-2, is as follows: SQTIHQWPATLVQPVGSPLSLECTVEGTSNPNLYWYRQAAGRGLQLLFYSVGIGQISSEVPQNLSASRPQDRQFILSSKKLLLSDSGFYLCAWIRGAGELFFGEGSRLTVL.

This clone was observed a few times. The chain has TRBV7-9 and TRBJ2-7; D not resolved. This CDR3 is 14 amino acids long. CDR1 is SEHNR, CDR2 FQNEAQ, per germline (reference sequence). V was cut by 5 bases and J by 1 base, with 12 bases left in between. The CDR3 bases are TGTGCCAGCAGCCCTCTCCCCATTTCCTACGAGCAGTACTTC. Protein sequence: CASSPLPISYEQYF.

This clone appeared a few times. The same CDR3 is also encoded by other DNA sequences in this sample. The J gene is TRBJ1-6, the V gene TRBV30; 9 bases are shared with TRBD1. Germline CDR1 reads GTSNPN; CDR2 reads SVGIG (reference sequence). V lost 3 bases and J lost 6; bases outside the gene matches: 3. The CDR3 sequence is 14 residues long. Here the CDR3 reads CAWSPGQGNSPLHF. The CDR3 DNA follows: TGTGCCTGGAGCCCGGGACAGGGTAATTCACCCCTCCACTTT.

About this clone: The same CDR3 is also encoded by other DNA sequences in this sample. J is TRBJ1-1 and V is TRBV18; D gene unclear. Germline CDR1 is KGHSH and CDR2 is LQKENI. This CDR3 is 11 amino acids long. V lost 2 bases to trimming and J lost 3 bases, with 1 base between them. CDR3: CASSPDTEAFF. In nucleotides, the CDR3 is TGTGCCAGCTCACCAGACACTGAAGCTTTCTTT.

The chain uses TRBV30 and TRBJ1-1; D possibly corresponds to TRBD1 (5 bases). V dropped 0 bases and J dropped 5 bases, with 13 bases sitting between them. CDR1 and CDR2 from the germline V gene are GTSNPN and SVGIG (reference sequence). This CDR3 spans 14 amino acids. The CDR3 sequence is CAWSVQEGWTEAFF. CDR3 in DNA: TGTGCCTGGAGTGTACAGGAGGGGTGGACTGAAGCTTTCTTT. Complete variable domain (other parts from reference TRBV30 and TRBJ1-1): SQTIHQWPATLVQPVGSPLSLECTVEGTSNPNLYWYRQAAGRGLQLLFYSVGIGQISSEVPQNLSASRPQDRQFILSSKKLLLSDSGFYLCAWSVQEGWTEAFFGQGTRLTVV.

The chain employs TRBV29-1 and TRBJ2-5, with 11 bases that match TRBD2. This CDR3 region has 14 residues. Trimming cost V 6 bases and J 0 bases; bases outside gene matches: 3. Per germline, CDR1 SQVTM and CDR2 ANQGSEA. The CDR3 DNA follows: TGCAGCGTCCCGGGACTAGCGGACCAAGAGACCCAGTACTTC. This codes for CSVPGLADQETQYF.

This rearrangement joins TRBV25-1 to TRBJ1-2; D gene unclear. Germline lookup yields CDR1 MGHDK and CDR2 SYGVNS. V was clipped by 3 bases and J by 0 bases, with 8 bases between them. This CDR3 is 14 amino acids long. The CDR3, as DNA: TGTGCCAGCAGTGATAGGCTGACTAACTATGGCTACACCTTC. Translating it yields CASSDRLTNYGYTF.

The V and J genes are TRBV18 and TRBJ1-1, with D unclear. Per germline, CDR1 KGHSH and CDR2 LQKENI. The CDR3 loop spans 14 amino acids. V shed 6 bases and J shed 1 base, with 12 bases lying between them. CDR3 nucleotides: TGTGCCAGCTCGCGAGACCGGAGGAACACTGAAGCTTTCTTT. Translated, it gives CASSRDRRNTEAFF.

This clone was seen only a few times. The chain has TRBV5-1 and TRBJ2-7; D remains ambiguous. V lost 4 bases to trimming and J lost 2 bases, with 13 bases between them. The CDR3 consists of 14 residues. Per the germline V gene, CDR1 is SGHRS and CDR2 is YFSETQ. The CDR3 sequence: CASSLGSQPYEQYF. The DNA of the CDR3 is TGCGCCAGCAGCCTAGGGTCACAGCCCTACGAGCAGTACTTC. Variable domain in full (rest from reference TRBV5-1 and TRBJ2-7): KAGVTQTPRYLIKTRGQQVTLSCSPISGHRSVSWYQQTPGQGLQFLFEYFSETQRNKGNFPGRFSGRQFSNSRSEMNVSTLELGDSALYLCASSLGSQPYEQYFGPGTRLTVT.

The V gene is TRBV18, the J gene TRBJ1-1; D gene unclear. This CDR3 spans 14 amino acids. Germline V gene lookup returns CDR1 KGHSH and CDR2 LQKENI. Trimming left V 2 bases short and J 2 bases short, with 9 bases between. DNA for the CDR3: TGTGCCAGCTCACCATATGAGAAAAACACTGAAGCTTTCTTT. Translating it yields CASSPYEKNTEAFF.

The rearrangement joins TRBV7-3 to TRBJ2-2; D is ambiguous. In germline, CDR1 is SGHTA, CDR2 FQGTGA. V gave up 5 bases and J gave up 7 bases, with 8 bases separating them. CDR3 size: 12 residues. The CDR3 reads CASSPMGGELFF. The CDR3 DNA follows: TGTGCCAGCAGCCCTATGGGCGGGGAGCTGTTTTTT.

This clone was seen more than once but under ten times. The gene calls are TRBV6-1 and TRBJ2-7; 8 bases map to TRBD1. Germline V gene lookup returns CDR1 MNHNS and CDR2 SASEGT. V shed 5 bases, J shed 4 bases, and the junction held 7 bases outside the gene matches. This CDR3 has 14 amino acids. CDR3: CASSSGQGSYEQYF. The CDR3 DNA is TGTGCCAGCAGTTCAGGACAGGGTTCGTACGAGCAGTACTTC.

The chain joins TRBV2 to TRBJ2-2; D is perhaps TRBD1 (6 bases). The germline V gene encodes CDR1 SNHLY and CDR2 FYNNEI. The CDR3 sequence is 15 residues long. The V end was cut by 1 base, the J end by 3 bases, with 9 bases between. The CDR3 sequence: CASSEVSGDTGELFF. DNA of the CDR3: TGTGCCAGCAGTGAAGTGTCAGGGGACACCGGGGAGCTGTTTTTT.

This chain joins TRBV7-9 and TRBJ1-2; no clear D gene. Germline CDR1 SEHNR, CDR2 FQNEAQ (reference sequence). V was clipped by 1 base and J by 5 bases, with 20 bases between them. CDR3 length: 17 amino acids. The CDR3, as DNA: TGTGCCAGCAGCTTAGACCAGACCTCCCTCCAAGATTATGGCTACACCTTC. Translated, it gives CASSLDQTSLQDYGYTF.

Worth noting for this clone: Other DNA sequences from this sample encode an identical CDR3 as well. The CDR3 coding sequence is TGCGCCAGCAGCTTGGCATCAGGCTCCTACGAGCAGTACTTC. Protein product: CASSLASGSYEQYF. This sequence joins TRBV5-1 and TRBJ2-7; D unclear. V lost 0 bases, J lost 0 bases, and 7 bases lay in between. CDR3 length: 14 residues. From germline, CDR1 is SGHRS and CDR2 YFSETQ. Complete variable domain (other parts from reference TRBV5-1 and TRBJ2-7): KAGVTQTPRYLIKTRGQQVTLSCSPISGHRSVSWYQQTPGQGLQFLFEYFSETQRNKGNFPGRFSGRQFSNSRSEMNVSTLELGDSALYLCASSLASGSYEQYFGPGTRLTVT.

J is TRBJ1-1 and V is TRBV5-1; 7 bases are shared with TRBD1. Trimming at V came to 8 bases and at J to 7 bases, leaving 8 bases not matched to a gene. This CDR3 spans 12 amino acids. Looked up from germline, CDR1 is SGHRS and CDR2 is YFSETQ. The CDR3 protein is CASRGTDYEAFF. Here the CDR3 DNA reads TGCGCCAGTCGCGGGACAGACTATGAAGCTTTCTTT.

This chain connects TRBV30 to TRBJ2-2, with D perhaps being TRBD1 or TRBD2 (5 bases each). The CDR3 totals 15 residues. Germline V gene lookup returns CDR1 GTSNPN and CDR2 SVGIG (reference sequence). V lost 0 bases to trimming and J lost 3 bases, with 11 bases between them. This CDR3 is CAWSVPGRDTGELFF. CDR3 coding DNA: TGTGCCTGGAGTGTACCAGGGAGAGACACCGGGGAGCTGTTTTTT.

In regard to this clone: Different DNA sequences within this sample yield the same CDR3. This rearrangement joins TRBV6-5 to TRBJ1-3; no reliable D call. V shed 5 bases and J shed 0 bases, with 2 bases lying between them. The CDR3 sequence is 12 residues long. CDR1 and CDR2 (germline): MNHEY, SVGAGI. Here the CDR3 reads CASSPSGNTIYF. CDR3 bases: TGTGCCAGCAGTCCCTCTGGAAACACCATATATTTT.

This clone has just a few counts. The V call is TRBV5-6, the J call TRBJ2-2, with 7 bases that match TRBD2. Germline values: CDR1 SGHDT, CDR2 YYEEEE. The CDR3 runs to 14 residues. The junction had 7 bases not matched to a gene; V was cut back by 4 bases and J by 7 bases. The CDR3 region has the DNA TGTGCCAGCAGCCTGCCCGCGGGGGTCGGGGAGCTGTTTTTT. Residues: CASSLPAGVGELFF.

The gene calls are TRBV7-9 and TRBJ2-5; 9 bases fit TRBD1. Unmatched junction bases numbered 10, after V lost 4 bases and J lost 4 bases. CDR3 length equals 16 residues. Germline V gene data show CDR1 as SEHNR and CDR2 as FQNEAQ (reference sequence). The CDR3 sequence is CASSSTRTGAGETQYF. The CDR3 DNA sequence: TGTGCCAGCAGCTCCACAAGGACAGGGGCTGGAGAGACCCAGTACTTC.

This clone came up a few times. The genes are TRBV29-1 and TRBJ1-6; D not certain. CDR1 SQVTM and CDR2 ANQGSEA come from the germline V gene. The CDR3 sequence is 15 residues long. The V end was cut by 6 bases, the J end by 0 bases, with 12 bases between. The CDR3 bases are TGCAGCGTGACACTTGGCAACTCCTATAATTCACCCCTCCACTTT. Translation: CSVTLGNSYNSPLHF.